Following are 24 T cell receptor beta chains from one sample sequenced in a study of blood T cell repertoires in COVID-19. Assay: immunoSEQ multiplex PCR; the TCRdb copy retains only in-frame clones and omits some. The sample yields some 70,000 clones, 88% seen once. The sequenced sample was peripheral blood. These receptors came from a woman in her seventies with acute or convalescent COVID-19.

This clone was recorded a few times. This chain links TRBV3-1 (or the pseudogene TRBV3-2) with TRBJ1-1, with TRBD1 identical over 8 bases. The CDR3 consists of 15 residues. V was clipped by 4 bases and J by 2 bases; unmatched bases: 6. Looked up from germline, CDR1 is LGHDT and CDR2 is YNNKEL (reference sequence). The CDR3 coding sequence is TGTGCCAGCAGCCCTCAGGGGGCTCCCAACACTGAAGCTTTCTTT. Translating it yields CASSPQGAPNTEAFF.

The chain has TRBV18 and TRBJ1-3, with D unclear. Between the trimmed V and J ends, which lost 5 bases and 4 bases, there was a span of 6 bases. This CDR3 has 12 amino acids. Germline CDR1 KGHSH, CDR2 LQKENI. CDR3 DNA sequence: TGTGCCAGCTCAGACTTGGGAAACACCATATATTTT. As protein: CASSDLGNTIYF.

This clone has a handful of counts. The CDR3 is CASSPGLAVQETQYF. The CDR3 nucleotides are TGCGCCAGCAGTCCGGGACTAGCGGTCCAAGAGACCCAGTACTTC. This chain joins TRBV5-1 and TRBJ2-5; TRBD2 matches 11 bases. The CDR3 runs 15 residues. V was pared by 5 bases and J by 1 base, with 4 bases of the junction left unmatched. The germline CDR1 and CDR2 sequences are SGHRS and YFSETQ. Drawing the rest from reference TRBV5-1 and TRBJ2-5, the complete variable domain is KAGVTQTPRYLIKTRGQQVTLSCSPISGHRSVSWYQQTPGQGLQFLFEYFSETQRNKGNFPGRFSGRQFSNSRSEMNVSTLELGDSALYLCASSPGLAVQETQYFGPGTRLLVL.

The rearrangement joins TRBV24-1 to TRBJ1-1; D perhaps matches TRBD1 (5 bases). Trimming pared 5 bases from V and 0 bases from J, leaving 12 bases between. Germline V lookup: CDR1 KGHDR, CDR2 SFDVKD. This CDR3 has 15 residues. The CDR3 reads CATSGQRGMNTEAFF. For the CDR3, the DNA is TGTGCCACCAGTGGCCAAAGGGGAATGAACACTGAAGCTTTCTTT.

In its sample, this clone was seen once. J is TRBJ2-3 and V is TRBV4-3, with a weak D call TRBD1 (5 bases). Germline assignment: CDR1 LGHNA and CDR2 YSLEER. V was pared by 0 bases and J by 3 bases, with 13 bases between. This CDR3 is built from 16 residues. The CDR3 loop is CASSQDQKGLTDTQYF. CDR3 nucleotide sequence: TGCGCCAGCAGCCAAGATCAGAAGGGGTTGACAGATACGCAGTATTTT.

This chain links TRBV29-1 with TRBJ1-2; 8 positions match TRBD1. The CDR3 runs 13 residues. Germline V gene lookup returns CDR1 SQVTM and CDR2 ANQGSEA. Trimming at V came to 4 bases and at J to 2 bases, leaving 3 bases not matched to a gene. The CDR3 bases are TGCAGCGTTGCCCAGGGGGCGAACTATGGCTACACCTTC. This encodes CSVAQGANYGYTF.

The chain links TRBV9 to TRBJ2-2; 10 nucleotides match TRBD2. V trimming: 3 bases; J trimming: 3 bases; junction bases outside the gene matches: 11. Germline assignment: CDR1 SGDLS and CDR2 YYNGEE. The CDR3 sequence is 18 residues long. CDR3 protein: CASSARGSGRADTGELFF. As DNA, the CDR3 is TGTGCCAGCAGCGCGAGGGGGAGCGGGAGGGCAGACACCGGGGAGCTGTTTTTT.

This sequence joins TRBV7-9 and TRBJ2-1, with a weak D call TRBD2 (5 bases). Trimming cost V 1 base and J 4 bases, with 14 bases left between them. Germline CDR1 SEHNR, CDR2 FQNEAQ (reference sequence). The CDR3 is 16 amino acids. Here the CDR3 reads CASSLVTAGPYNEQFF. The CDR3 region has the DNA TGTGCCAGCAGCTTAGTTACCGCGGGTCCTTACAATGAGCAGTTCTTC.

V gene TRBV7-9 combines with J gene TRBJ1-1; D unresolved. Between the trimmed V and J ends, which lost 4 bases and 8 bases, there was a span of 14 bases. Germline lookup yields CDR1 SEHNR and CDR2 FQNEAQ (reference sequence). The CDR3 is made up of 13 amino acids. The CDR3 DNA reads as TGTGCCAGCAGCTCGTCGGCGGGCAGGGAAGCTTTCTTT. This codes for CASSSSAGREAFF.

This chain joins TRBV24-1 and TRBJ1-2, with TRBD1 as a possible D gene (6 bases). The CDR3 covers 14 residues. Germline V gene data show CDR1 as KGHDR and CDR2 as SFDVKD. The germline V and J ends were trimmed by 0 bases and 8 bases, with 12 bases remaining between them. The CDR3 here is CATSDLRGGKGYTF. For the CDR3, the DNA is TGTGCCACCAGTGATTTGAGGGGGGGCAAAGGCTACACCTTC.

The genes are TRBV7-2 and TRBJ1-2; weak D call: TRBD1 (5 bases). V lost 6 bases, J lost 2 bases, and 16 bases lay in between. Germline CDR1 reads SGHTA; CDR2 reads FQGNSA. The CDR3 loop spans 15 amino acids. The CDR3: CASRLTGTQNYGYTF. CDR3 nucleotides: TGTGCCAGCAGATTAACCGGGACTCAGAACTATGGCTACACCTTC.

The rearrangement uses TRBV5-6 and TRBJ1-2; tentatively, D is TRBD1 (5 bases). Germline loops: CDR1 SGHDT, CDR2 YYEEEE. The V gene lost 0 bases and the J gene lost 7 bases, with 13 bases spanning the gap. The length of the CDR3 is 14 residues. The CDR3 sequence: CASSLGSRASGYTF. In nucleotides, the CDR3 is TGTGCCAGCAGCTTGGGGTCCAGGGCGAGTGGCTACACCTTC.

The chain recombines TRBV30 with TRBJ1-5; 8 bases match TRBD1. CDR3 length: 13 amino acids. Germline CDR1 is GTSNPN and CDR2 is SVGIG (reference sequence). V lost 4 bases, J lost 7 bases, and 6 bases stayed unmatched. CDR3 protein: CAWNRGEKQPQHF. The DNA of the CDR3 is TGTGCCTGGAACAGGGGGGAGAAGCAGCCCCAGCATTTT.

V is TRBV7-8 and J is TRBJ1-5; 8 bases fit TRBD1. The CDR3 is 17 amino acids. The V gene's germline CDR1 is SGHVS and CDR2 FQNEAQ. V shed 5 bases and J 0 bases; nucleotides not matched to a gene: 9. CDR3 coding DNA: TGTGCCAGCAGCCTTAAGGACAGGGCATATAGCAATCAGCCCCAGCATTTT. Translating it yields CASSLKDRAYSNQPQHF.

J is TRBJ1-2 and V is TRBV29-1, with 7 bases aligning to TRBD1. This CDR3 is 11 amino acids long. The germline CDR1 and CDR2 sequences are SQVTM and ANQGSEA. The junction had 3 bases not matched to a gene; V was cut back by 6 bases and J by 5 bases. The CDR3: CSVGTDYGYTF. The DNA for the CDR3 is TGCAGCGTAGGGACAGATTATGGCTACACCTTC.

This clone was observed a few times. The chain employs TRBV28 and TRBJ2-3; no clear D. Per the germline V gene, CDR1 is MDHEN and CDR2 is SYDVKM. Between the trimmed V and J ends, which lost 3 bases and 8 bases, there was a span of 24 bases. The CDR3 spans 17 residues. The CDR3 protein is CASSFLGTATGPRTQYF. Here the CDR3 DNA reads TGTGCCAGCAGTTTTTTGGGTACGGCTACTGGGCCCCGTACGCAGTATTTT.

V usage is TRBV6-2 or TRBV6-3 and J usage is TRBJ2-7; 8 bases agree with TRBD2. V gave up 5 bases and J gave up 2 bases; unmatched junction bases: 8. From germline, CDR1 is MNHEY and CDR2 SVGEGT. This CDR3 has 15 residues. CDR3: CASSAGAGGTYEQYF. CDR3 DNA sequence: TGTGCCAGCAGTGCCGGGGCGGGAGGTACCTACGAGCAGTACTTC.

This sequence joins TRBV5-1 and TRBJ2-5, with 12 bases fitting TRBD2. Germline V CDR1 and CDR2: SGHRS, YFSETQ. This CDR3 comprises 15 residues. With 0 bases clipped from V and 4 bases from J, the junction kept 1 base outside the gene matches. The CDR3 DNA reads as TGCGCCAGCAGCTTGGGACTAGCGGGAGTAGAGACCCAGTACTTC. This encodes CASSLGLAGVETQYF.

The chain joins TRBV10-3 to TRBJ2-3; no clear D. CDR3 size: 12 residues. V was trimmed by 5 bases and J by 0 bases, leaving 3 bases between them. CDR1 is ENHRY, CDR2 SYGVKD, per germline. DNA of the CDR3: TGTGCCATCAGTTTAAGCACAGATACGCAGTATTTT. Amino acid sequence: CAISLSTDTQYF.

V gene TRBV6-1 combines with J gene TRBJ1-2, with D tentatively TRBD1 (5 bases). The V gene's germline CDR1 is MNHNS and CDR2 SASEGT. The CDR3 totals 14 residues. V was cut by 1 base and J by 2 bases, with 8 bases left in between. The CDR3 DNA reads as TGTGCCAGCAGTGAAGGGGGCAAGAACTATGGCTACACCTTC. Amino acid sequence: CASSEGGKNYGYTF.

This clone was recorded once. The genes are TRBV27 and TRBJ2-2; TRBD2 aligns across 7 bases. The CDR3 has 16 amino acids. V lost 3 bases, J lost 2 bases, and 6 bases stayed unmatched. Germline CDR1 and CDR2: MNHEY and SMNVEV (reference sequence). The CDR3 is CASSFKGLVNTGELFF. The DNA of the CDR3 is TGTGCCAGCAGTTTCAAAGGACTAGTTAACACCGGGGAGCTGTTTTTT.

J is TRBJ1-1 and V is TRBV28, with D perhaps matching TRBD1 (6 bases). This CDR3 has 14 residues. Per germline, CDR1 MDHEN and CDR2 SYDVKM. V was clipped by 2 bases and J by 2 bases, with 9 bases between them. The CDR3 loop reads CASSLGGKNTEAFF. The CDR3 coding sequence is TGTGCCAGCAGTTTAGGGGGCAAAAACACTGAAGCTTTCTTT.

The chain joins TRBV5-1 to TRBJ2-1; 8 bases match TRBD2. The CDR3 spans 15 residues. The ends lost 4 bases at V and 9 bases at J; junction bases unmatched: 12. CDR1 and CDR2 from the germline V gene are SGHRS and YFSETQ. The CDR3 is CASSPGPGGASEQFF. In DNA form, the CDR3 reads TGCGCCAGCAGCCCTGGACCGGGGGGGGCCTCTGAGCAGTTCTTC. The variable domain in full, completed from reference TRBV5-1 and TRBJ2-1, reads KAGVTQTPRYLIKTRGQQVTLSCSPISGHRSVSWYQQTPGQGLQFLFEYFSETQRNKGNFPGRFSGRQFSNSRSEMNVSTLELGDSALYLCASSPGPGGASEQFFGPGTRLTVL.

This sequence joins TRBV12-5 and TRBJ1-2; 7 positions match TRBD1. Germline lookup yields CDR1 LGHNT and CDR2 FRNRAP. The V gene end was trimmed by 9 bases and the J gene end by 4 bases; junction bases not matched to a gene: 8. The CDR3 has 13 residues. CDR3 bases: TGTGCTAGGGTTGGGACAGCAGGCTATGGCTACACCTTC. This codes for CARVGTAGYGYTF.